One and the same sample provided the 19 T cell receptor beta chains below, sequenced in a study of shared clonotypes between healthy human individuals. Profiling relied on immunoSEQ multiplex PCR, and the TCRdb table lists in-frame clones only, not all of them. The repertoire has roughly 500,000 clones, over 70% of them found once; the top ten carry about an eighth. Material for sequencing was PBMCs. These receptors originate from a woman aged 40 to 50 in good health. Some clones in this sample may be carry-over from other donors' samples.

As regards this clone: One base separates it from a far larger clone, so it is likely a read error. The gene calls are TRBV27 and TRBJ2-3; 8 nucleotides align to TRBD1. Trimming took 3 bases from V and 2 from J; bases not matched to a gene: 4. The germline V gene encodes CDR1 MNHEY and CDR2 SMNVEV (reference sequence). CDR3 size: 15 residues. CDR3 residues: CASSFRGRYTDTQYF. For the CDR3, the DNA is TGTGCCAGCAGTTTCAGGGGGCGCTACACAGATACGCAGTATTTT.

The chain carries TRBV28 and TRBJ1-1; 9 bases agree with TRBD1. Germline CDR1 MDHEN, CDR2 SYDVKM. The CDR3 contains 13 residues. V gave up 4 bases and J gave up 11 bases; unmatched junction bases: 8. The CDR3 DNA reads TGTGCCAGCAGTTGGGGGACAGGGAGGGAGGCTTTCTTT. Its protein product is CASSWGTGREAFF.

The chain combines TRBV5-1 with TRBJ1-1; 12 nucleotides line up with TRBD1. CDR1 is SGHRS and CDR2 is YFSETQ in the germline V gene. This CDR3 is built from 15 residues. The trim removed 6 bases at V and 4 bases at J, leaving 7 bases unmatched. The CDR3 spells CASKGTGGEITEAFF. The CDR3 DNA is TGCGCCAGCAAAGGGACAGGGGGCGAAATCACTGAAGCTTTCTTT.

This clone is a singleton in its sample. CDR3 residues: CASSLAQGDEKLFF. The CDR3 nucleotides read TGTGCCAGCAGCTTAGCACAGGGGGACGAAAAACTGTTTTTT. The chain combines TRBV7-9 with TRBJ1-4; 8 bases fit TRBD1. The V gene end was trimmed by 0 bases and the J gene end by 8 bases; junction bases not matched to a gene: 2. This CDR3 is built from 14 residues. Germline CDR1 is SEHNR and CDR2 is FQNEAQ (reference sequence).

This chain joins TRBV6-5 and TRBJ2-7; D might be TRBD2 (5 bases). The CDR3 covers 15 residues. V lost 6 bases to trimming and J lost 1 base, with 16 bases between them. The germline CDR1 and CDR2 sequences are MNHEY and SVGAGI. The CDR3 is CASRARGLGSYEQYF. CDR3 nucleotide sequence: TGTGCCAGCAGGGCTCGCGGACTCGGATCCTACGAGCAGTACTTC.

This clone was counted ten times or more. This sample includes further DNA sequences coding for the same CDR3. The rearrangement uses TRBV29-1 and TRBJ2-3; maybe TRBD2 (6 bases). CDR3 length: 14 amino acids. Germline V gives CDR1 SQVTM, CDR2 ANQGSEA. The V gene lost 5 bases and the J gene lost 5 bases, with 17 bases spanning the gap. The CDR3 nucleotides are TGCAGCGTTTTCGGGGGTCCTGAGGTAGATACGCAGTATTTT. It yields the protein CSVFGGPEVDTQYF.

The CDR3 loop is CASSPGGNMNTEAFF. DNA of the CDR3: TGTGCCAGCAGCCCCGGCGGGAATATGAACACTGAAGCTTTCTTT. J is TRBJ1-1 and V is TRBV5-6; D call uncertain. The CDR3 runs to 15 residues. Trimming shortened V by 4 bases and J by 0 bases, and 13 bases separated the two germline ends. The V gene's germline CDR1 is SGHDT and CDR2 YYEEEE.

This clone appeared many times. The rearrangement links TRBV4-2 to TRBJ1-4, with no clear D. Germline V gene sequence: CDR1 LGHNA, CDR2 YNFKEQ. V was cut by 6 bases and J by 8 bases, with 13 bases left in between. The CDR3 covers 13 residues. CDR3 sequence: CASRAGGREKLFF. For the CDR3, the DNA is TGTGCCAGCAGGGCAGGAGGAAGGGAAAAACTGTTTTTT.

This chain uses TRBV27 with TRBJ2-2, with TRBD1 as a possible D gene (6 bases). CDR1 and CDR2 (germline): MNHEY, SMNVEV (reference sequence). There are 16 residues in the CDR3. The V end lost 3 bases, the J end lost 4 bases, and 15 bases lay between the germline ends. This CDR3 reads CASSFADRQFTGELFF. The DNA for the CDR3 is TGTGCCAGCAGTTTCGCGGACAGACAATTCACCGGGGAGCTGTTTTTT.

This clone was observed many times. The chain combines TRBV9 with TRBJ1-1; TRBD1 matches at 8 bases. CDR1 and CDR2 from the germline V gene are SGDLS and YYNGEE. The CDR3 has 14 residues. Trimming at V came to 2 bases and at J to 7 bases, leaving 7 bases not matched to a gene. The CDR3 is CASSVSGGRGEAFF. The CDR3 DNA reads as TGTGCCAGCAGCGTTTCAGGGGGCAGGGGTGAAGCTTTCTTT. Drawing the rest from reference TRBV9 and TRBJ1-1, the complete variable domain is DSGVTQTPKHLITATGQRVTLRCSPRSGDLSVYWYQQSLDQGLQFLIQYYNGEERAKGNILERFSAQQFPDLHSELNLSSLELGDSALYFCASSVSGGRGEAFFGQGTRLTVV.

The rearrangement uses TRBV5-1 and TRBJ2-5, with TRBD1 as a possible D gene (5 bases). The CDR3 runs 15 residues. V gave up 0 bases and J gave up 1 base, with 10 bases separating them. CDR1 SGHRS and CDR2 YFSETQ come from the germline V gene. CDR3 sequence reads: CASSLDPGPQETQYF. CDR3 DNA: TGCGCCAGCAGCTTGGACCCAGGGCCCCAAGAGACCCAGTACTTC.

The rearrangement joins TRBV27 to TRBJ2-6, with unresolved D. V shed 5 bases and J shed 4 bases, with 12 bases lying between them. The CDR3 is 15 residues long. CDR1 and CDR2 from the germline V gene are MNHEY and SMNVEV (reference sequence). CDR3: CASSIISGGANVLTF. The CDR3 region has the DNA TGTGCCAGCAGTATCATCTCCGGGGGGGCCAACGTCCTGACTTTC.

This sequence joins TRBV28 and TRBJ1-1; D uncertain. This CDR3 contains 12 residues. With 2 bases removed from V and 11 bases from J, the gap between germline ends came to 12 bases. From germline, CDR1 is MDHEN and CDR2 SYDVKM. The CDR3 sequence: CASSLRIHRAFF. The CDR3 DNA follows: TGTGCCAGCAGTTTACGCATACATCGGGCTTTCTTT.

The rearrangement links TRBV5-1 to TRBJ2-7, with D possibly matching TRBD2 (6 bases). The CDR3 is 15 residues long. From germline, CDR1 is SGHRS and CDR2 YFSETQ. V lost 0 bases, J lost 5 bases, and 15 bases lay in between. CDR3 protein: CASSLGGGSSHEQYF. The CDR3 DNA follows: TGCGCCAGCAGCTTGGGAGGAGGGAGTTCCCACGAGCAGTACTTC.

Notes on this clone: A far larger clone is one base from this, pointing to a likely read error. This chain uses TRBV6-5 with TRBJ2-5; D gene ambiguous. CDR3 length: 16 amino acids. Trimming cost V 4 bases and J 3 bases, with 18 bases left between them. The germline V gene has CDR1 MNHEY and CDR2 SVGAGI. For the CDR3, the DNA is TGTGCCAGCAGTTTTAAACATGGTTCTGAGGAAGAGACCCAGTACTTC. Encoded protein: CASSFKHGSEEETQYF.

The chain combines TRBV28 with TRBJ2-1; possibly TRBD2 for D (6 bases). V shed 7 bases and J shed 11 bases, with 12 bases lying between them. The germline gives CDR1 MDHEN, CDR2 SYDVKM. The CDR3 loop spans 11 amino acids. CDR3 bases: TGTGCCAGCATAGGCGGGACCAAGCAGTTCTTC. Protein product: CASIGGTKQFF.

CDR3 sequence: CASSLYEPGQGRTGELFF. CDR3 in DNA: TGTGCCAGCAGTTTGTATGAACCGGGACAGGGTCGGACCGGGGAGCTGTTTTTT. The J gene is TRBJ2-2, the V gene TRBV28; 9 bases match TRBD1. J lost 5 bases, V lost 3 bases, and 13 bases had no gene match. Germline CDR1 is MDHEN and CDR2 is SYDVKM. CDR3 length: 18 amino acids.

The chain joins TRBV25-1 to TRBJ1-1; the D gene is possibly TRBD1 (6 bases). Germline V CDR1 and CDR2: MGHDK, SYGVNS. V dropped 1 base and J dropped 1 base, with 7 bases sitting between them. The CDR3 has 14 residues. The CDR3 here is CASSESTGNTEAFF. The DNA for the CDR3 is TGTGCCAGCAGTGAATCGACAGGGAACACTGAAGCTTTCTTT. The complete variable domain, with remaining parts taken from reference TRBV25-1 and TRBJ1-1, reads EADIYQTPRYLVIGTGKKITLECSQTMGHDKMYWYQQDPGMELHLIHYSYGVNSTEKGDLSSESTVSRIRTEHFPLTLESARPSHTSQYLCASSESTGNTEAFFGQGTRLTVV.

The chain employs TRBV5-6 and TRBJ2-1; D is perhaps TRBD2 (6 bases). The germline V and J ends were trimmed by 5 bases and 2 bases, with 20 bases remaining between them. Germline CDR1 SGHDT, CDR2 YYEEEE. CDR3 length: 17 residues. The CDR3 region is CASSFGIPAGPYNEQFF. The CDR3 DNA is TGTGCCAGCAGTTTCGGGATCCCAGCGGGTCCCTACAATGAGCAGTTCTTC.